This record covers a single TCR beta chain. What it recognizes is unknown. This sample is part of a study of PD-1 blockade in mismatch repair-deficient tumors. Study-wide context: Patients had approximately 12 mismatch repair-deficient cancer types, all previously treated and progressing.

PCR or immunohistochemistry showed mismatch repair deficiency in every enrolled patient. A few pembrolizumab responders had their TCRs sequenced. Study observations and caveats: After pembrolizumab, tumor-resident clones rose rapidly, then generally contracted before radiologic responses.

Sequencing was performed with immunoSEQ multiplex PCR; in TCRdb, only in-frame clones are kept and a portion is missing. The data show approximately 79,000 clones, around 80% seen once. The CDR3 is 13 residues long. Germline-derived CDR1 and CDR2 are KGHSH and LQKENI. The germline V and J ends were trimmed by 2 bases and 4 bases, with 8 bases remaining between them. The V gene is TRBV18, the J gene TRBJ1-1; D not resolved. This TCR derives from an adult with mismatch repair-deficient cancer. The sequencing used peripheral blood, collected 44 weeks after starting pembrolizumab. The CDR3: CASSPSGSTEAFF. The CDR3 DNA reads TGTGCCAGCTCACCATCCGGGAGCACTGAAGCTTTCTTT. Using reference TRBV18 and TRBJ1-1 for the parts outside the CDR3, the full variable domain is NAGVMQNPRHLVRRRGQEARLRCSPMKGHSHVYWYRQLPEEGLKFMVYLQKENIIDESGMPKERFSAEFPKEGPSILRIQQVVRGDSAAYFCASSPSGSTEAFFGQGTRLTVV.